This T cell receptor beta chain derives from a study of neurological immune-mediated disorders. Study-level findings and limits: Phylogenetic grouping assigned the repertoires of 18 of 34 multiple sclerosis patients to a single related-CDR3 cluster, which may represent a signature. Healthy controls had more TCR clonal expansion than multiple sclerosis, which showed the least, whereas HTLV-1-associated myelopathy showed the most.

This clonotype was picked up many times. The antigen remains undetermined. With 10-nucleotide random UMIs, 5'RACE was used to make the cDNA. TCRdb re-analysed the 5' RACE reads in MiXCR, keeping a single row per CDR3 protein. The sample has 50,000 to 55,000 distinct CDR3 sequences, less than 4% seen once. Unsorted libraries were prepared from 2 million PBMCs held at -80 C. The V gene's germline CDR1 is SGHAT and CDR2 FQNNGV. V shed 3 bases and J 1 base; nucleotides not matched to a gene: 3. CDR3 size: 14 residues. The sample consisted of PBMCs. The source is a man aged 55 to 69 with multiple sclerosis. The rearrangement joins TRBV11-2 to TRBJ2-7; 7 positions match TRBD2. This CDR3 is CASSFGAGSYEQYF. CDR3 nucleotide sequence: TGTGCCAGCAGCTTTGGAGCGGGGTCCTACGAGCAGTACTTC. The full variable domain, in which reference TRBV11-2 and TRBJ2-7 provide the parts outside the CDR3, is EAGVAQSPRYKIIEKRQSVAFWCNPISGHATLYWYQQILGQGPKLLIQFQNNGVVDDSQLPKDRFSAERLKGVDSTLKIQPAKLEDSAVYLCASSFGAGSYEQYFGPGTRLTVT.